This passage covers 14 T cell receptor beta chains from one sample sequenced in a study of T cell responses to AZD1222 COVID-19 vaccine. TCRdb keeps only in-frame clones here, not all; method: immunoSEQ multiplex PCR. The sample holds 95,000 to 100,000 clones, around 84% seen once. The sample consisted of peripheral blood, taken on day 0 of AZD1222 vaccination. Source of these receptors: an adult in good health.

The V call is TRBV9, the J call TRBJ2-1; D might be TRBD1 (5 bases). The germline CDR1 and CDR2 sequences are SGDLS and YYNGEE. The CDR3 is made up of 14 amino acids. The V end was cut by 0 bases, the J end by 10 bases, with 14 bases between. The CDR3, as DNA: TGTGCCAGCAGCGTAGGAACCCGATCAGGGGAGCAGTTCTTC. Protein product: CASSVGTRSGEQFF.

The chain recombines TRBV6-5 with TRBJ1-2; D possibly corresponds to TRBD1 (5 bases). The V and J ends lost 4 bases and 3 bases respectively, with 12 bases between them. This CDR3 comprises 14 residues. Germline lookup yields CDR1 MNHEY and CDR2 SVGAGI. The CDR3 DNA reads TGTGCCAGCAGTTCGGACGGGGGAGACTATGGCTACACCTTC. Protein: CASSSDGGDYGYTF.

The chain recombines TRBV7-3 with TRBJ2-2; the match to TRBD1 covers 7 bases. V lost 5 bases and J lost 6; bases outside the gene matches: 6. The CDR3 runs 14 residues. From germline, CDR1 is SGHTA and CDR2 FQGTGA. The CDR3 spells CASSVTGASGELFF. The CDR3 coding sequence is TGTGCCAGCAGCGTTACAGGGGCCTCCGGGGAGCTGTTTTTT.

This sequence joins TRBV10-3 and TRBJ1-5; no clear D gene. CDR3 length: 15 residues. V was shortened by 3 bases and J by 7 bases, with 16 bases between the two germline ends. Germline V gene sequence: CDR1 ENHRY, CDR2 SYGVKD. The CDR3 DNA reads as TGTGCCATCAGTGATGTAGGAGTCTCGGGACAGCCCCAGCATTTT. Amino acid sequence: CAISDVGVSGQPQHF.

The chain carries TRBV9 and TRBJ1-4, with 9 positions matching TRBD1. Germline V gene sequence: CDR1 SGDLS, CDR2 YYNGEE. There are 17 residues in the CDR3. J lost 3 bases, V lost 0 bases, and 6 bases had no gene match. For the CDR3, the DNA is TGTGCCAGCAGCGTAGGTGGGACAGGGATTCCTAATGAAAAACTGTTTTTT. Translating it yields CASSVGGTGIPNEKLFF.

As DNA, the CDR3 is TGTGCCAGCAGTTTGGCGGGATCAAGTTACAATGAGCAGTTCTTC. Amino acid sequence: CASSLAGSSYNEQFF. The chain has TRBV27 and TRBJ2-1, with D tentatively TRBD2 (6 bases). CDR3 length equals 15 residues. V shed 3 bases and J shed 4 bases, with 13 bases lying between them. The germline V gene encodes CDR1 MNHEY and CDR2 SMNVEV (reference sequence).

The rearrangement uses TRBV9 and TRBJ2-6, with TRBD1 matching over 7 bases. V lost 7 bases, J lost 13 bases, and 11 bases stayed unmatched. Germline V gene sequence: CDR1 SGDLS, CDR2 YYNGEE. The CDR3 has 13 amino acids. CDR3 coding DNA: TGTGCCAGCCGACAGGGTAGAGTGGGTGTCCTGACTTTC. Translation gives CASRQGRVGVLTF. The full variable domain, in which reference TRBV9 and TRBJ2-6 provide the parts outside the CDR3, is DSGVTQTPKHLITATGQRVTLRCSPRSGDLSVYWYQQSLDQGLQFLIQYYNGEERAKGNILERFSAQQFPDLHSELNLSSLELGDSALYFCASRQGRVGVLTFGAGSRLTVL.

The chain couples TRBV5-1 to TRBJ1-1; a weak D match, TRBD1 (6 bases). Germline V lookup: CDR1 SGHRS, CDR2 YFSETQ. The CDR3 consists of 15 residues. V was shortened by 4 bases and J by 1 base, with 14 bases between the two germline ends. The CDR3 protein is CASSLGTNQNTEAFF. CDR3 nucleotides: TGCGCCAGCAGCCTTGGGACAAACCAGAACACTGAAGCTTTCTTT.

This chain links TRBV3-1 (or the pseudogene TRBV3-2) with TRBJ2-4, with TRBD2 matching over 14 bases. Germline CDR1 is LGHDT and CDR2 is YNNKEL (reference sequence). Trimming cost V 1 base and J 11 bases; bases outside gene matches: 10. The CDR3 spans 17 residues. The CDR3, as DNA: TGTGCCAGCAGCCAAGGTGGGACTAGCGGGAGAAGGATGGTTCAGTACTTC. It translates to CASSQGGTSGRRMVQYF.

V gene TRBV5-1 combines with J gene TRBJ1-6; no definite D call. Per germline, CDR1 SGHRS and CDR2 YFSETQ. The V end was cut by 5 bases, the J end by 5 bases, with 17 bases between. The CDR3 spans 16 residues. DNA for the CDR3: TGCGCCAGCAGATTCGACCCACTTAAGGATAATTCACCCCTCCACTTT. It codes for CASRFDPLKDNSPLHF. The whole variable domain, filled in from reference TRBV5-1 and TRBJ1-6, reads KAGVTQTPRYLIKTRGQQVTLSCSPISGHRSVSWYQQTPGQGLQFLFEYFSETQRNKGNFPGRFSGRQFSNSRSEMNVSTLELGDSALYLCASRFDPLKDNSPLHFGNGTRLTVT.

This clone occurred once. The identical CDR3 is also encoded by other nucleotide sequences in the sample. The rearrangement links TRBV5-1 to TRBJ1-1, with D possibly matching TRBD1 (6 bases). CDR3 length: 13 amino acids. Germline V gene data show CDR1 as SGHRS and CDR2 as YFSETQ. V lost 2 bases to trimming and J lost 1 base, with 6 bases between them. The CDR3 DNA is TGCGCCAGCAGCTTACAGGGGAACACTGAAGCTTTCTTT. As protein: CASSLQGNTEAFF.

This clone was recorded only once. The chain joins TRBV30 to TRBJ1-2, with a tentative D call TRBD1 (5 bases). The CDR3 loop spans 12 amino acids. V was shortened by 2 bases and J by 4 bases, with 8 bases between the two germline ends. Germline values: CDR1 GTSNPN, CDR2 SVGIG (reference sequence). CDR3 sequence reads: CAWSRDSYGYTF. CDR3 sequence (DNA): TGTGCCTGGAGTCGGGACTCCTATGGCTACACCTTC.

This CDR3 is CASSEWGGQASYEQYF. DNA of the CDR3: TGTGCCAGCAGCGAATGGGGGGGGCAGGCCTCCTACGAGCAGTACTTC. The chain combines TRBV3-1 (or the pseudogene TRBV3-2) with TRBJ2-7, with D tentatively TRBD2 (7 bases). The germline gives CDR1 LGHDT, CDR2 YNNKEL (reference sequence). The length of the CDR3 is 16 residues. The V and J ends lost 5 bases and 0 bases respectively, with 17 bases between them.

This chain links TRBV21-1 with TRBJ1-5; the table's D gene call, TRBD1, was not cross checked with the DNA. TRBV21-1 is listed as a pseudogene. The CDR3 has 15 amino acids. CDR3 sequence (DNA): TGTGCCAGCAGCCCACCTTACAGGGGACGACAGCCCCAGCATTTT. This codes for CASSPPYRGRQPQHF.